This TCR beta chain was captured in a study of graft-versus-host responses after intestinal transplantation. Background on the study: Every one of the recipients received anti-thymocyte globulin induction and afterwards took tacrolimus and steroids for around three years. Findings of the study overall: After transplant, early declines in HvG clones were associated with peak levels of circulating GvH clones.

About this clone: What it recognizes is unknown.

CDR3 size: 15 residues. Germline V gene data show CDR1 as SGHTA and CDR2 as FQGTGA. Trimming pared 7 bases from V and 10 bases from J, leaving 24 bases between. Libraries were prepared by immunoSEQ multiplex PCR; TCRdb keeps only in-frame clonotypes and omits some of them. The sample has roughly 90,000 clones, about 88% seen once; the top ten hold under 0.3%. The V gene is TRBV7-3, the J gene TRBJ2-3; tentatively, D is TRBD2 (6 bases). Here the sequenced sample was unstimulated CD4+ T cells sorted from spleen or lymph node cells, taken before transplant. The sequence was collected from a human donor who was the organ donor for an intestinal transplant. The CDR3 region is CASTQEEGPGGAQYF. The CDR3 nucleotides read TGTGCCAGCACTCAAGAGGAGGGGCCCGGAGGGGCGCAGTATTTT.